These 26 T cell receptor beta chains came from one sample sequenced in a study of blood T cell repertoires in COVID-19. The data were produced by immunoSEQ multiplex PCR, yet TCRdb's version contains in-frame clones alone and is incomplete. The sample lists fewer than 75,000 clones; about 88% were seen once. Sequencing used peripheral blood. These receptors were collected from a man at least 80 years old with acute or convalescent COVID-19.

The V and J genes are TRBV5-8 and TRBJ2-1; D not resolved. The V and J ends lost 0 bases and 7 bases respectively, with 8 bases between them. Germline V gene data show CDR1 as SGHTS and CDR2 as YDEGEE. There are 13 residues in the CDR3. CDR3 protein: CASSLAVRNEQFF. CDR3 DNA sequence: TGTGCCAGCAGCTTGGCGGTGAGAAATGAGCAGTTCTTC.

The V call is TRBV5-1, the J call TRBJ2-3; weak D call: TRBD1 (6 bases). The CDR3 length is 14 residues. V was cut by 2 bases and J by 5 bases, with 12 bases left in between. Germline V CDR1 and CDR2: SGHRS, YFSETQ. The CDR3 reads CASSFGQGQDTQYF. In DNA, the CDR3 is TGCGCCAGCAGCTTCGGGCAGGGGCAAGATACGCAGTATTTT.

The CDR3 DNA follows: TGTGCCATCAGTGGGGGACAGGGCTATGGGTCGGGCTACACCTTC. Translation: CAISGGQGYGSGYTF. The genes are TRBV10-3 and TRBJ1-2; TRBD1 matches at 9 bases. CDR3 size: 15 residues. The germline V gene encodes CDR1 ENHRY and CDR2 SYGVKD. The V and J ends lost 4 bases and 8 bases, in that order; junction bases with no gene match: 11.

In its sample, this clone was seen once. This chain joins TRBV3-1 (or the pseudogene TRBV3-2) and TRBJ1-2; D is perhaps TRBD1 (5 bases). V lost 5 bases and J lost 1, with 14 bases in between. CDR3 length equals 15 residues. Germline CDR1 and CDR2: LGHDT and YNNKEL (reference sequence). The CDR3 DNA sequence: TGTGCCAGCAGCTCGTTGGGGGGGATTAACTATGGCTACACCTTC. Its protein product is CASSSLGGINYGYTF.

The chain couples TRBV7-9 to TRBJ2-7; 7 bases align to TRBD2. CDR3 length: 13 amino acids. The germline CDR1 and CDR2 sequences are SEHNR and FQNEAQ (reference sequence). The junction had 7 bases not matched to a gene; V was cut back by 5 bases and J by 6 bases. CDR3 DNA: TGTGCCAGCAGCCGTGGGGAGGGAAGCGAGCAGTACTTC. Its translation is CASSRGEGSEQYF. Looking up the rest from reference TRBV7-9 and TRBJ2-7 gives the full variable domain: DTGVSQNPRHKITKRGQNVTFRCDPISEHNRLYWYRQTLGQGPEFLTYFQNEAQLEKSRLLSDRFSAERPKGSFSTLEIQRTEQGDSAMYLCASSRGEGSEQYFGPGTRLTVT.

The gene calls are TRBV19 and TRBJ2-3; D uncertain. Germline V gene data show CDR1 as LNHDA and CDR2 as SQIVND (reference sequence). V lost 3 bases and J lost 0, with 4 bases in between. This CDR3 is 13 amino acids long. The CDR3 DNA is TGTGCCAGTAGTATGGGCAGCACAGATACGCAGTATTTT. Protein: CASSMGSTDTQYF.

This chain uses TRBV10-1 with TRBJ2-7, with D tentatively TRBD2 (6 bases). From germline, CDR1 is WNHNN and CDR2 SYGVQD (reference sequence). The CDR3 has 14 residues. V dropped 3 bases and J dropped 3 bases, with 12 bases sitting between them. The CDR3 region has the DNA TGCGCCAGCAGTGATCCGGGACTGAACTACGAGCAGTACTTC. This sequence encodes CASSDPGLNYEQYF.

The V call is TRBV19, the J call TRBJ1-4, with D possibly being TRBD1 (6 bases). Trimming pared 5 bases from V and 5 bases from J, leaving 15 bases between. Germline V gene sequence: CDR1 LNHDA, CDR2 SQIVND (reference sequence). The CDR3 spans 15 residues. The CDR3 loop is CASSQRGGGNEKLFF. As DNA, the CDR3 is TGTGCCAGTAGTCAGCGGGGAGGGGGAAATGAAAAACTGTTTTTT.

This chain's CDR3 is CAISPGLTSSSGNTIYF. As DNA, the CDR3 is TGTGCCATCAGCCCGGGACTCACATCATCCTCTGGAAACACCATATATTTT. The chain links TRBV10-3 to TRBJ1-3; the D gene is possibly TRBD1 (5 bases). V was clipped by 6 bases and J by 0 bases, with 18 bases between them. The CDR3 covers 17 residues. Germline V gives CDR1 ENHRY, CDR2 SYGVKD.

The rearrangement joins TRBV10-3 to TRBJ1-2, with TRBD1 as a possible D gene (6 bases). The CDR3 loop spans 12 amino acids. Per germline, CDR1 ENHRY and CDR2 SYGVKD. The V end lost 7 bases, the J end lost 5 bases, and 11 bases lay between the germline ends. The CDR3 loop reads CAINPGAYGYTF. CDR3 DNA sequence: TGTGCCATCAATCCAGGGGCATATGGCTACACCTTC.

CDR3 DNA sequence: TGTGCCAGCAGTTCCGCAACTATTACCTACGAGCAGTACTTC. It specifies CASSSATITYEQYF. The rearrangement joins TRBV6-5 to TRBJ2-7; no reliable D call. The germline CDR1 and CDR2 sequences are MNHEY and SVGAGI. Trimming took 4 bases from V and 2 from J, leaving 12 bases between them. This CDR3 has 14 amino acids.

V is TRBV20-1 and J is TRBJ2-4; a possible D gene is TRBD2 (5 bases). The germline CDR1 and CDR2 sequences are DFQATT and SNEGSKA (reference sequence). V lost 3 bases and J 4 bases, leaving 13 bases between the germline ends. The CDR3 loop spans 14 amino acids. The chain's CDR3 is CSASLPADKNIQYF. The CDR3 DNA is TGCAGTGCTAGTCTCCCAGCGGATAAAAACATTCAGTACTTC.

The rearrangement links TRBV10-1 to TRBJ2-2, with D unresolved. Looked up from germline, CDR1 is WNHNN and CDR2 is SYGVQD (reference sequence). This CDR3 contains 15 residues. Trimming left V 5 bases short and J 6 bases short, with 16 bases between. Written as DNA, the CDR3 is TGCGCCAGCAGTCTAACTATAGATAGACCCGGGGAGCTGTTTTTT. This sequence encodes CASSLTIDRPGELFF.

This chain links TRBV19 with TRBJ1-2, with 9 bases lining up with TRBD1. V trimming: 4 bases; J trimming: 6 bases; junction bases outside the gene matches: 9. The CDR3 is 15 residues long. Germline loops: CDR1 LNHDA, CDR2 SQIVND (reference sequence). CDR3 protein: CASSTIGTGKDGYTF. The CDR3 nucleotides are TGTGCCAGTAGTACAATCGGGACAGGGAAGGATGGCTACACCTTC.

The rearrangement uses TRBV5-4 and TRBJ2-7; 9 bases are a match to TRBD1. In germline, CDR1 is SGHNT, CDR2 YYREEE (reference sequence). CDR3 length equals 16 residues. V trimming: 4 bases; J trimming: 2 bases; junction bases outside the gene matches: 10. The CDR3 nucleotides read TGTGCCAGCAGCCCTGGGGGGGGACAGGGTACCTACGAGCAGTACTTC. Its protein is CASSPGGGQGTYEQYF.

On this clone itself: In the same sample, other DNA sequences code for this CDR3. V and J are TRBV18 and TRBJ1-6; 7 bases match TRBD1. V shed 1 base and J 6 bases; nucleotides not matched to a gene: 0. CDR1 is KGHSH and CDR2 is LQKENI in the germline V gene. The CDR3 spans 14 residues. As DNA, the CDR3 is TGTGCCAGCTCACCACAGGGGGCTAATTCACCCCTCCACTTT. It codes for CASSPQGANSPLHF.

This chain uses TRBV29-1 with TRBJ2-1; D remains unclear. CDR1 is SQVTM, CDR2 ANQGSEA, per germline. Trimming took off 3 bases at V and 4 bases at J, with 7 bases between the two ends. CDR3 length: 12 residues. CDR3 sequence: CSVERVYNEQFF. The CDR3 DNA reads as TGCAGCGTTGAGAGAGTGTACAATGAGCAGTTCTTC.

The chain couples TRBV28 to TRBJ2-3; 8 bases fit TRBD2. Germline assignment: CDR1 MDHEN and CDR2 SYDVKM. The V and J ends lost 2 bases and 6 bases, in that order; junction bases with no gene match: 10. This CDR3 is built from 16 residues. CDR3 amino acids: CASSLPPGLEVDTQYF. The DNA of the CDR3 is TGTGCCAGCAGTTTACCCCCGGGACTAGAAGTGGATACGCAGTATTTT.

The chain combines TRBV19 with TRBJ2-1; the D is unclear. V lost 3 bases, J lost 5 bases, and 8 bases lay in between. Looked up from germline, CDR1 is LNHDA and CDR2 is SQIVND (reference sequence). The CDR3 contains 13 residues. In DNA form, the CDR3 reads TGTGCCAGTAGTATCGACAATGACAATGAGCAGTTCTTC. Amino acid sequence: CASSIDNDNEQFF.

The chain has TRBV2 and TRBJ1-2; D uncertain. This CDR3 contains 15 residues. V was shortened by 0 bases and J by 1 base, with 9 bases between the two germline ends. Germline lookup yields CDR1 SNHLY and CDR2 FYNNEI. The CDR3 nucleotides are TGTGCCAGCAGTGAAGCGCGGCTGCTTAACTATGGCTACACCTTC. Amino acids: CASSEARLLNYGYTF.

This sequence joins TRBV7-8 and TRBJ1-6; D is unclear. V was clipped by 1 base and J by 6 bases, with 7 bases between them. The CDR3 length is 14 residues. The V gene's germline CDR1 is SGHVS and CDR2 FQNEAQ. This CDR3 reads CASSLVAANSPLHF. In nucleotides, the CDR3 is TGTGCCAGCAGCTTAGTCGCGGCTAATTCACCCCTCCACTTT.

V usage is TRBV3-1 (or the pseudogene TRBV3-2) and J usage is TRBJ2-2; D call uncertain. V lost 1 base, J lost 0 bases, and 9 bases lay in between. The length of the CDR3 is 16 residues. The germline CDR1 and CDR2 sequences are LGHDT and YNNKEL (reference sequence). Written as DNA, the CDR3 is TGTGCCAGCAGCCAAGCTATGATCGCGAACACCGGGGAGCTGTTTTTT. Residues: CASSQAMIANTGELFF.

The chain recombines TRBV6-4 with TRBJ2-2; perhaps TRBD2 as D (6 bases). This CDR3 is 17 amino acids long. CDR1 MRHNA and CDR2 SNTAGT come from the germline V gene. With 3 bases removed from V and 0 bases from J, the gap between germline ends came to 14 bases. CDR3 DNA sequence: TGTGCCAGCAGTGAGTTTTCCGGGAGTGCGAACACCGGGGAGCTGTTTTTT. The encoded protein is CASSEFSGSANTGELFF.

This rearrangement joins TRBV11-2 to TRBJ2-1; D perhaps matches TRBD2 (6 bases). Germline CDR1 is SGHAT and CDR2 is FQNNGV. V lost 5 bases, J lost 0 bases, and 14 bases lay in between. The CDR3 loop spans 16 amino acids. CDR3 nucleotide sequence: TGTGCCAGCAGCCCCGGGACTTTTTCCTCCTACAATGAGCAGTTCTTC. Amino acid sequence: CASSPGTFSSYNEQFF.

The chain joins TRBV5-6 to TRBJ1-2; D gene ambiguous. This CDR3 comprises 14 residues. Germline-derived CDR1 and CDR2 are SGHDT and YYEEEE. With 4 bases removed from V and 0 bases from J, the gap between germline ends came to 10 bases. CDR3 in DNA: TGTGCCAGCAGCATAGGACTGACTAACTATGGCTACACCTTC. It encodes CASSIGLTNYGYTF.

The chain joins TRBV10-1 to TRBJ1-1; a weak D match, TRBD1 (6 bases). With 3 bases removed from V and 8 bases from J, the gap between germline ends came to 16 bases. The V gene's germline CDR1 is WNHNN and CDR2 SYGVQD (reference sequence). CDR3 size: 14 residues. Written as DNA, the CDR3 is TGCGCCAGCAGTGAAAGCCCAGGACAGCAAGAAGCTTTCTTT. This gives the protein CASSESPGQQEAFF.